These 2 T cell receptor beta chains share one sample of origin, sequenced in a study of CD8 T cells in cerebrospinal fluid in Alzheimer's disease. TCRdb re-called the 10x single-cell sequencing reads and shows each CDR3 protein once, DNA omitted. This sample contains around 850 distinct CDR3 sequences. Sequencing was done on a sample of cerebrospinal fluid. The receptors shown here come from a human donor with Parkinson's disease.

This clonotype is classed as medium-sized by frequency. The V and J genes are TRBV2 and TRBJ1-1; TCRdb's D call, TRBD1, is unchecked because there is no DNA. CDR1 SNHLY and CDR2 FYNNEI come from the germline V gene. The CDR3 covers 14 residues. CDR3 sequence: CASSDPGVNTEAFF.

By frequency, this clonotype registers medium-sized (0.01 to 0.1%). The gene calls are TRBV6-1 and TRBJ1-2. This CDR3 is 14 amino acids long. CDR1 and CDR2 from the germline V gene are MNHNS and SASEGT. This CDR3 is CASSRTDANYGYTF.